This TCR beta chain is drawn from a study of blood T cells in healthy people across ages. The V end lost 3 bases, the J end lost 0 bases, and 6 bases lay between the germline ends. Germline CDR1 reads DFQATT; CDR2 reads SNEGSKA (reference sequence). The CDR3 spans 12 residues. The sample providers were healthy Caucasian people from Russia, aged roughly 6 to 95. A second PCR, run for about 7 to 11 cycles, used a sample-barcoded 5' primer plus a J-beta primer mix. MiXCR, run by TCRdb on the 5' RACE reads, gives a single entry per CDR3 protein. The table lists 550,000 to 700,000 distinct CDR3 sequences, 25% to 30% of them singletons, with around a sixth in the top ten.

The sequenced sample consisted of blood. This TCR derives from a woman in her sixties or seventies in good health. The V and J genes are TRBV20-1 and TRBJ2-7; D gene uncertain. Written as DNA, the CDR3 is TGCAGTGCTAGCAAGGACTCCTACGAGCAGTACTTC. Its translation: CSASKDSYEQYF.